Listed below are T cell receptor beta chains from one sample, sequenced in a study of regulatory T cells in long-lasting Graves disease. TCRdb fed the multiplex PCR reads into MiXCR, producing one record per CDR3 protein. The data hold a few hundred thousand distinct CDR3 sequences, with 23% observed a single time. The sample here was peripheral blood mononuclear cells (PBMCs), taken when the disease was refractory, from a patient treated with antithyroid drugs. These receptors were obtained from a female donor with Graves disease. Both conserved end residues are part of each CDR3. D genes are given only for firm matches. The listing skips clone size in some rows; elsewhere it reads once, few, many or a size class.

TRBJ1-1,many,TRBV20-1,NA,TGCAGTGCTCCTCACGAAGCAGGGACTGAAGCTTTCTTT,CSAPHEAGTEAFF
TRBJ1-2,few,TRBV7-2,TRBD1,TGTGCCAGCAGGGACAGGTCGTACTATGGCTACACCTTC,CASRDRSYYGYTF
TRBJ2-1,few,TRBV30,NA,TGTGCCTGGAGAACAGGGACCGAGCAGTTCTTC,CAWRTGTEQFF
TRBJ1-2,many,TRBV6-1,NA,TGTGCCAGGGGAGTGGGAGTTGGCTATGGCTACACCTTC,CARGVGVGYGYTF
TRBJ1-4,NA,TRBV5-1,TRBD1,TGCGCCAGCAGCCTTACAGGGGGCGGTGAAAAACTGTTTTTT,CASSLTGGGEKLFF
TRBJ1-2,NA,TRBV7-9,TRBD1,TGTGCCAGCAGCCCTACAGGGGGCCCCTATGGCTACACCTTC,CASSPTGGPYGYTF
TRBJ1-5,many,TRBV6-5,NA,TGTGCCAGCAGTTATGGTCGCAATCAGCCCCAGCATTTT,CASSYGRNQPQHF
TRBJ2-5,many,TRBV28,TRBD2,TGTGCCAGCACGGAGGGAGGGCAAGAGACCCAGTACTTC,CASTEGGQETQYF
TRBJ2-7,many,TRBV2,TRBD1,TGTGCCAGCAGACGGACAGGGATTTACGAGCAGTACTTC,CASRRTGIYEQYF
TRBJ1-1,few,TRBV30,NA,TGTGCCTGGGCCCTACTCGGGGCCCAGAACACTGAAGCTTTCTTT,CAWALLGAQNTEAFF
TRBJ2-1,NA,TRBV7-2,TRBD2,TGTGCCAGCAGCTTCGGCGGGAGGGGCGGCAATGAGCAGTTCTTC,CASSFGGRGGNEQFF
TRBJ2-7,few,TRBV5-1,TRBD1,TGCGCCAGCAGCTATAAGTCAGGAGACAGGGGCCACGAGCAGTACTTC,CASSYKSGDRGHEQYF
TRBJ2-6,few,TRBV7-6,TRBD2,TGTGCCAGCAGCTCAGGACTAGCATCCGGGGCCAACGTCCTGACTTTC,CASSSGLASGANVLTF
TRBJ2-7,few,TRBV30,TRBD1,TGTGCCTGGGGGGACAGGTCGACCTACGAGCAGTACTTC,CAWGDRSTYEQYF
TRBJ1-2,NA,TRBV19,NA,TGTGCCAGTGAAAGGGCAGGAGACAACTATGGCTACACCTTC,CASERAGDNYGYTF
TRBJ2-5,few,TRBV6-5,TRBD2,TGTGCCAGCAGTTCTGGTAGCGGGAGATATCAAGAGACCCAGTACTTC,CASSSGSGRYQETQYF
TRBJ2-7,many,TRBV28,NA,TGTGCCAGCAGTTCAGCGGTCTCCTACGAGCAGTACTTC,CASSSAVSYEQYF
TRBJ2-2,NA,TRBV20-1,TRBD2,TGCAGTGCTAGAGATCTTGTCGGGCTAGCGGTAGCCGGGGAGCTGTTTTTT,CSARDLVGLAVAGELFF
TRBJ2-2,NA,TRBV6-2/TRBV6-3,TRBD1,TGTGCCAGCAGGGCGGACAGGGGAAACACCGGGGAGCTGTTTTTT,CASRADRGNTGELFF
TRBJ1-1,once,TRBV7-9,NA,TGTGCCAGCAGCTGGACAACTTACACTGAAGCTTTCTTT,CASSWTTYTEAFF
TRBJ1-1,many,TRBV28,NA,TGTGCCAGCACCGGGTCGCTGCTGAACACTGAAGCTTTCTTT,CASTGSLLNTEAFF
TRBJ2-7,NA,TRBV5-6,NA,TGTGCCAGCAGCTTGGAGCCTGCGGCGGTTACCTACGAGCAGTACTTC,CASSLEPAAVTYEQYF
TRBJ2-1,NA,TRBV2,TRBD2,TGTGCCAGCAGTAAGCGGACTAGCGGGAGCCTGGAGCAGTTCTTC,CASSKRTSGSLEQFF
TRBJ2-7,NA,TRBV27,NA,TGTGCCAGCACCGGGACACGGGCGGGCGAGCAGTACTTC,CASTGTRAGEQYF
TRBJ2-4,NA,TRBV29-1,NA,TGCAGCGTCTCCAGGGGAAGCCCAGTCGCCAAAAACATTCAGTACTTC,CSVSRGSPVAKNIQYF
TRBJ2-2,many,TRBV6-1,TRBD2,TGTGCCAGCAGCCCTAGCGGGAGAGACTCCGGGGAGCTGTTTTTT,CASSPSGRDSGELFF
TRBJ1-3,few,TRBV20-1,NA,TGCAGTGCTAGAGATCTAGGCCAGGGACTCTCTGGAAACACCATATATTTT,CSARDLGQGLSGNTIYF
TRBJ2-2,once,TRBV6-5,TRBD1,TGTGCCAGCAGTTACGTGGACAGGCTAAACACCGGGGAGCTGTTTTTT,CASSYVDRLNTGELFF